Here is one TCR beta chain with its context. Assay used: immunoSEQ multiplex PCR; TCRdb lists only in-frame clones, some missing. The sample yields about 49,000 clones, about 87% seen once. Germline CDR1 reads MGHRA; CDR2 reads YSYEKL. The CDR3 totals 16 residues. V lost 3 bases to trimming and J lost 3 bases, with 15 bases between them. The data were taken from a study of blood T cell repertoires in COVID-19. The receptor was derived from a woman older than 75 with COVID-19, enrolled during active disease. This chain joins TRBV4-1 and TRBJ1-5; TRBD1 is a possible D gene (5 bases). The sample taken for sequencing was peripheral blood. This CDR3 reads CASSQSTGSHNQPQHF. For the CDR3, the DNA is TGCGCCAGCAGCCAGTCCACAGGCAGCCACAATCAGCCCCAGCATTTT.